A single TCR beta chain is shown here with its context. The antigen remains undetermined. Each CDR3 protein gets one entry after TCRdb re-called the 5' RACE reads with MiXCR. The data contain under 600,000 distinct CDR3 sequences, about a fifth of them singletons. This entry belongs to a study of T-cell memory formation after mild COVID-19. Study summary: Among the donors, TCR clusters were largely specific to each donor.

Findings and caveats of the study: Detection of some responders pre-infection suggested pre-existing cross-reactive memory T cells participated. Clones that shrank (day 15 to 85) were balanced CD4/CD8, whereas later expanders leaned CD4+. Researchers could not confirm that second-wave clones peaking on day 37 targeted SARS-CoV-2.

The CDR3 spans 17 residues. Germline V CDR1 and CDR2: LGHNA, YNFKEQ. With V trimmed by 1 base and J by 3 bases, 12 bases remained unmatched. The sequenced sample consisted of PBMCs or a T cell subset sorted from them (not recorded which). V and J are TRBV4-2 and TRBJ2-7, with TRBD2 identical over 7 bases. This TCR was sampled from an adult woman who had mild COVID-19 (a few samples of this study predate the infection). Cell type and time point are not known. Written as DNA, the CDR3 is TGTGCCAGCAGCCAAGTCCGCCTAGCGGCTGTTAACTACGAGCAGTACTTC. Translating gives CASSQVRLAAVNYEQYF.